Shown below are 6 T cell receptor beta chains from a single sample sequenced in a study of memory CD4+ T cells and cytomegalovirus serostatus. Clones were sequenced by immunoSEQ multiplex PCR, and TCRdb holds only the in-frame ones, with some missing. The sample contains about 61,000 clones, about 81% of which appear only once. The sort gate was single viable CD3+CD4+CD8-CD45RO+ cells for memory CD4+ T cells. Sequencing input: memory CD4+ T cells from blood. These receptors all come from an adult in good health and CMV-seronegative.

The gene calls are TRBV30 and TRBJ1-3; no definite D call. Looked up from germline, CDR1 is GTSNPN and CDR2 is SVGIG (reference sequence). This CDR3 is 14 amino acids long. Trimming shortened V by 0 bases and J by 0 bases, and 6 bases separated the two germline ends. The CDR3, as DNA: TGTGCCTGGAGTGTGGGGAACTCTGGAAACACCATATATTTT. Amino acid sequence: CAWSVGNSGNTIYF.

The V and J genes are TRBV14 and TRBJ2-4, with D perhaps matching TRBD1 or TRBD2 (5 bases each). CDR3 size: 14 residues. V dropped 4 bases and J dropped 8 bases, with 15 bases sitting between them. Germline assignment: CDR1 SGHDN and CDR2 FVKESK. DNA of the CDR3: TGTGCCAGCAGCCCTAGGCCAGGGACCGACATTCAGTACTTC. This sequence encodes CASSPRPGTDIQYF. The variable domain in full, completed from reference TRBV14 and TRBJ2-4, reads EAGVTQFPSHSVIEKGQTVTLRCDPISGHDNLYWYRRVMGKEIKFLLHFVKESKQDESGMPNNRFLAERTGGTYSTLKVQPAELEDSGVYFCASSPRPGTDIQYFGAGTRLSVL.

The V call is TRBV6-1, the J call TRBJ1-6; possibly TRBD1 for D (5 bases). This CDR3 region has 15 residues. Trimming shortened V by 2 bases and J by 10 bases, and 15 bases separated the two germline ends. The germline gives CDR1 MNHNS, CDR2 SASEGT. The CDR3 reads CASSEHPGTGSPLHF. The CDR3 DNA sequence: TGTGCCAGCAGTGAACACCCAGGGACTGGGTCACCCCTCCACTTT.

This clone appeared a few times. The chain carries TRBV7-8 and TRBJ1-5; no definite D call. The V end was cut by 2 bases, the J end by 4 bases, with 12 bases between. This CDR3 comprises 15 residues. The germline gives CDR1 SGHVS, CDR2 FQNEAQ. CDR3 sequence reads: CASSLRGVRNQPQHF. DNA for the CDR3: TGTGCCAGCAGCTTAAGAGGAGTTCGAAATCAGCCCCAGCATTTT.

Sample share makes this clone medium-sized. CDR3 protein: CASSQQGFPGELFF. CDR3 DNA: TGTGCCAGCAGTCAACAGGGGTTTCCCGGGGAGCTGTTTTTT. The J gene is TRBJ2-2, the V gene TRBV7-9; 7 nucleotides align to TRBD1. CDR3 size: 14 residues. V shed 6 bases and J 6 bases; nucleotides not matched to a gene: 7. Germline CDR1 reads SEHNR; CDR2 reads FQNEAQ (reference sequence). Full variable domain (outside the CDR3, taken from reference TRBV7-9 and TRBJ2-2): DTGVSQNPRHKITKRGQNVTFRCDPISEHNRLYWYRQTLGQGPEFLTYFQNEAQLEKSRLLSDRFSAERPKGSFSTLEIQRTEQGDSAMYLCASSQQGFPGELFFGEGSRLTVL.

This chain joins TRBV6-6 and TRBJ1-1, with 8 positions matching TRBD1. The CDR3 is 13 residues long. After removal of 8 bases from V and 8 bases from J, the junction contained 10 bases not matched to a gene. CDR1 is MNHNY and CDR2 is SVGAGI in the germline V gene (reference sequence). CDR3 region: CASSQGQAPEAFF. DNA for the CDR3: TGTGCCAGCTCCCAGGGACAGGCCCCCGAAGCTTTCTTT.